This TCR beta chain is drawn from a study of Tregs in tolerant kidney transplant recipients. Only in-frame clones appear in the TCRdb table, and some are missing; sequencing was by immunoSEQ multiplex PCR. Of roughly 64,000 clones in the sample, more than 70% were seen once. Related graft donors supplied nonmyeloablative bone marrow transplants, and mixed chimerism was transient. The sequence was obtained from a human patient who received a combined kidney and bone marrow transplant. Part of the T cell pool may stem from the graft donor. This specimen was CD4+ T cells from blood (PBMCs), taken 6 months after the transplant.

The CDR3 reads CAWSRPGQVYEQYF. The DNA of the CDR3 is TGTGCCTGGAGTAGACCCGGACAGGTATACGAGCAGTACTTC. V usage is TRBV30 and J usage is TRBJ2-7, with 7 bases that match TRBD1. CDR3 length equals 14 residues. CDR1 and CDR2 (germline): GTSNPN, SVGIG (reference sequence). With V trimmed by 2 bases and J by 4 bases, 8 bases remained unmatched.